This is a list of T cell receptor beta chains from one sample in a study of cytotoxic CD8 clonotypes in ibrutinib-treated CLL. Data came from immunoSEQ multiplex PCR; TCRdb stores just in-frame clones and leaves some out. This sample has roughly 110,000 clones; 58% occur once, and the top ten carry approximately 35%. This material consisted of PBMCs, taken after 24 months of ibrutinib treatment. The receptors were gathered from a human donor with chronic lymphocytic leukemia. The CDR3 runs from the conserved cysteine through the conserved F or W. Each record gives: V gene, clone size, CDR3 length, J gene, D gene, CDR3 DNA, CDR3 protein. The D gene is left open where the match is weak. The size entry is marked missing in some rows and otherwise reads once, few, many or a size class.

v_gene: TRBV6-5; abundance: few; len: 14; j_gene: TRBJ1-4; d_gene: -; CDR3nt: TGTGCCAGCAGTTACGGCAGGGCCCGCGAAAAACTGTTTTTT; CDR3aa: CASSYGRAREKLFF
v_gene: TRBV9; abundance: -; len: 15; j_gene: TRBJ2-3; d_gene: TRBD2; CDR3nt: TGTGCCAGCAGCGTAGGTCCTAGCGGGGGAGATACGCAGTATTTT; CDR3aa: CASSVGPSGGDTQYF
v_gene: TRBV12-5; abundance: -; len: 17; j_gene: TRBJ2-7; d_gene: TRBD2; CDR3nt: TGTGCTAGTGGTTTGGTAAGGGCTAGCGGGGACTCCTACGAGCAGTACTTC; CDR3aa: CASGLVRASGDSYEQYF
v_gene: TRBV25-1; abundance: few; len: 15; j_gene: TRBJ2-2; d_gene: TRBD1; CDR3nt: TGTGCCAGCGACACCGGGACAGCGAACACCGGGGAGCTGTTTTTT; CDR3aa: CASDTGTANTGELFF
v_gene: TRBV5-6; abundance: -; len: 16; j_gene: TRBJ2-6; d_gene: -; CDR3nt: TGTGCCAGCAGCACCGGACCCTCCGACGGGGCCAACGTCCTGACTTTC; CDR3aa: CASSTGPSDGANVLTF
v_gene: TRBV5-1; abundance: -; len: 15; j_gene: TRBJ2-3; d_gene: -; CDR3nt: TGCGCCAGCAGCCCGGGGATAGGTGGCACAGATACGCAGTATTTT; CDR3aa: CASSPGIGGTDTQYF
v_gene: TRBV7-2; abundance: -; len: 14; j_gene: TRBJ2-1; d_gene: -; CDR3nt: TGTGCCAGCAGCCGCGGCGGCAGAAACAATGAGCAGTTCTTC; CDR3aa: CASSRGGRNNEQFF
v_gene: TRBV14; abundance: -; len: 15; j_gene: TRBJ1-2; d_gene: TRBD1; CDR3nt: TGTGCCAGCAGCCAGAGGGACAGGGGAACCAATGGCTACACCTTC; CDR3aa: CASSQRDRGTNGYTF
v_gene: TRBV29-1; abundance: few; len: 14; j_gene: TRBJ2-7; d_gene: TRBD1; CDR3nt: TGCAGCGTTTCCACCGGGACAGGCCTAAGCGAGCAGTACTTC; CDR3aa: CSVSTGTGLSEQYF
v_gene: TRBV28; abundance: -; len: 17; j_gene: TRBJ1-2; d_gene: TRBD1; CDR3nt: TGTGCCAGCAGTTACCCCCCCGCACAAGACAGGGGCTATGGCTACACCTTC; CDR3aa: CASSYPPAQDRGYGYTF
v_gene: TRBV28; abundance: -; len: 16; j_gene: TRBJ2-2; d_gene: TRBD2; CDR3nt: TGTGCCAGCAGTGAAGCCACTAGCGGGAACACCGGGGAGCTGTTTTTT; CDR3aa: CASSEATSGNTGELFF
v_gene: TRBV5-1; abundance: -; len: 15; j_gene: TRBJ2-5; d_gene: -; CDR3nt: TGCGCCAGCAGCTTTCTAGGGGCTAAGGTGGAGACCCAGTACTTC; CDR3aa: CASSFLGAKVETQYF
v_gene: TRBV30; abundance: -; len: 14; j_gene: TRBJ1-6; d_gene: -; CDR3nt: TGTGCCTGGAGTGACCCGGGGTTAAATTCACCCCTCCACTTT; CDR3aa: CAWSDPGLNSPLHF
v_gene: TRBV2; abundance: -; len: 14; j_gene: TRBJ2-3; d_gene: TRBD2; CDR3nt: TGTGCCAGCAGTGCTAGCGGGGGGCGAGTTCCGCAGTATTTT; CDR3aa: CASSASGGRVPQYF
v_gene: TRBV5-6; abundance: -; len: 16; j_gene: TRBJ1-4; d_gene: -; CDR3nt: TGTGCCAGCAGCTTGGTGAAGACATCAACTAATGAAAAACTGTTTTTT; CDR3aa: CASSLVKTSTNEKLFF
v_gene: TRBV19; abundance: -; len: 15; j_gene: TRBJ1-5; d_gene: TRBD1; CDR3nt: TGTGCCAGTAGTAAGGGACAGGGGGGGAATCAGCCCCAGCATTTT; CDR3aa: CASSKGQGGNQPQHF
v_gene: TRBV5-4; abundance: -; len: 13; j_gene: TRBJ2-1; d_gene: -; CDR3nt: TGTGCCAGCAGCTTAATGGTAGCCGAGGAGCAGTTCTTC; CDR3aa: CASSLMVAEEQFF
v_gene: TRBV29-1; abundance: -; len: 14; j_gene: TRBJ1-2; d_gene: TRBD1; CDR3nt: TGCAGCGCCGCGACAGGGGGCCCTAACTATGGCTACACCTTC; CDR3aa: CSAATGGPNYGYTF
v_gene: TRBV7-8; abundance: -; len: 13; j_gene: TRBJ1-2; d_gene: TRBD1; CDR3nt: TGTGCCAGCAGCCAGGGGGGAAGCTATGGCTACACCTTC; CDR3aa: CASSQGGSYGYTF
v_gene: TRBV2; abundance: few; len: 13; j_gene: TRBJ2-5; d_gene: -; CDR3nt: TGTGCCAGCAGTGATCCCAGTCGAGAGACCCAGTACTTC; CDR3aa: CASSDPSRETQYF
v_gene: TRBV6-6; abundance: -; len: 13; j_gene: TRBJ1-3; d_gene: -; CDR3nt: TGTGCCAGCAGCCTCGCGATGGTAAACACCATATATTTT; CDR3aa: CASSLAMVNTIYF
v_gene: TRBV25-1; abundance: -; len: 15; j_gene: TRBJ2-2; d_gene: -; CDR3nt: TGTGCCAGCAGTGATGACTCGTACTACACCGGGGAGCTGTTTTTT; CDR3aa: CASSDDSYYTGELFF
v_gene: TRBV9; abundance: -; len: 15; j_gene: TRBJ2-3; d_gene: TRBD1; CDR3nt: TGTGCCAGCAGCCAAAGGACAGGCCGCACAGATACGCAGTATTTT; CDR3aa: CASSQRTGRTDTQYF
v_gene: TRBV27; abundance: -; len: 15; j_gene: TRBJ1-3; d_gene: TRBD1; CDR3nt: TGTGCCAGCAGTTTATTGGGGGACAGGGGGGACACCATATATTTT; CDR3aa: CASSLLGDRGDTIYF
v_gene: TRBV21-1; abundance: -; len: 13; j_gene: TRBJ2-2; d_gene: -; CDR3nt: TGTGCCAGCAGCATGATAGCGGCCGGGGAGCTGTTTTTT; CDR3aa: CASSMIAAGELFF
v_gene: TRBV6-5; abundance: -; len: 14; j_gene: TRBJ2-2; d_gene: -; CDR3nt: TGTGCCAGCAGGCTGGCCTCCGGGACCGGGGAGCTGTTTTTT; CDR3aa: CASRLASGTGELFF
v_gene: TRBV29-1; abundance: few; len: 10; j_gene: TRBJ2-3; d_gene: -; CDR3nt: TGCAGCGTGGACACAGATACGCAGTATTTT; CDR3aa: CSVDTDTQYF